This T cell receptor (beta chain) was identified during a study of shared clonotypes between healthy human individuals. Profiled with immunoSEQ multiplex PCR; TCRdb holds only in-frame clones, not every one. The data contain 2 million to 3 million clones, 93% of them singletons. The CDR3 is made up of 14 amino acids. The germline V gene has CDR1 ENHRY and CDR2 SYGVKD. With 5 bases clipped from V and 5 bases from J, the junction kept 7 bases outside the gene matches. This chain links TRBV10-3 with TRBJ1-1, with 8 bases that match TRBD1. Input material: naive CD4+ T cells from PBMCs. The subset denotes: CD45RA+ positively selected. This sequence was found in a young man in good health. Some clones in this sample may be carry-over from other donors' samples. For the CDR3, the DNA is TGTGCCATCAGTCGGGGACAGGATGGAACTGAAGCTTTCTTT. Protein sequence: CAISRGQDGTEAFF.